The 11 T cell receptor beta chains below were found in one sample sequenced in a study of immune cell composition in non-small cell lung cancer. Method: immunoSEQ multiplex PCR; TCRdb's copy keeps in-frame clones and lacks some. The sample has about 6,000 clones; 71% are singletons. Normal lung sampling was at least 3 cm from the tumour, as distant as possible. The sequenced material came from non-adjacent lung tissue. These TCRs come from a human donor with non-small cell lung cancer.

This CDR3 reads CASRTGLAPLQQFF. CDR3 coding DNA: TGTGCCAGCAGAACGGGACTAGCACCCTTGCAGCAGTTCTTC. The chain has TRBV28 and TRBJ2-1, with 9 bases that match TRBD2. Trimming removed 6 bases from V and 11 bases from J; junction bases left unmatched: 11. Germline values: CDR1 MDHEN, CDR2 SYDVKM. The CDR3 is 14 residues long.

The chain has TRBV6-6 and TRBJ1-6; no clear D. V shed 5 bases and J shed 9 bases, with 8 bases lying between them. Looked up from germline, CDR1 is MNHNY and CDR2 is SVGAGI (reference sequence). This CDR3 is built from 12 residues. CDR3: CASSLPPSPLHF. The DNA for the CDR3 is TGTGCCAGCAGTCTTCCCCCTTCACCCCTCCACTTT.

This rearrangement joins TRBV4-3 to TRBJ1-3, with D unresolved. Germline V gives CDR1 LGHNA, CDR2 YSLEER. The V and J ends lost 0 bases and 0 bases respectively, with 12 bases between them. The CDR3 sequence is 17 residues long. The CDR3 DNA sequence: TGCGCCAGCAGCCAAGATGCGAGAGGAGGCTCTGGAAACACCATATATTTT. Protein sequence: CASSQDARGGSGNTIYF.

The gene calls are TRBV5-1 and TRBJ2-1, with a tentative D call TRBD1 (6 bases). The CDR3 totals 15 residues. CDR1 is SGHRS and CDR2 is YFSETQ in the germline V gene. V dropped 2 bases and J dropped 9 bases, with 18 bases sitting between them. The CDR3 DNA reads as TGCGCCAGCAGCTTCCTACAGGGCCCCGAGGGTGAGCAGTTCTTC. Its protein product is CASSFLQGPEGEQFF.

This clone appeared a single time. The CDR3 bases are TGTGCCAGCAGCGTAGGCCCCCTAGACACTGAAGCTTTCTTT. This translates into CASSVGPLDTEAFF. The rearrangement links TRBV9 to TRBJ1-1; D is uncertain. This CDR3 is 14 amino acids long. V lost 0 bases, J lost 3 bases, and 9 bases lay in between. Germline lookup yields CDR1 SGDLS and CDR2 YYNGEE.

This clone rates as large. J is TRBJ1-6 and V is TRBV6-5; D gene uncertain. Germline CDR1 and CDR2: MNHEY and SVGAGI. Trimming shortened V by 3 bases and J by 4 bases, and 13 bases separated the two germline ends. The CDR3 spans 16 residues. The CDR3 protein is CASSYGLDGYNSPLHF. The CDR3 coding sequence is TGTGCCAGCAGTTATGGCCTAGACGGATATAATTCACCCCTCCACTTT.

The rearrangement joins TRBV6-6 to TRBJ1-2; D gene uncertain. Germline V gene lookup returns CDR1 MNHNY and CDR2 SVGAGI (reference sequence). This CDR3 region has 13 residues. Trimming shortened V by 5 bases and J by 2 bases, and 9 bases separated the two germline ends. DNA of the CDR3: TGTGCCAGCAGTCCGACAATCAACTATGGCTACACCTTC. As protein: CASSPTINYGYTF.

The gene calls are TRBV9 and TRBJ1-4; 7 bases line up with TRBD1. The CDR3 has 15 amino acids. Trimming took 1 base from V and 6 from J; bases not matched to a gene: 6. Germline CDR1 and CDR2: SGDLS and YYNGEE. The CDR3 DNA is TGTGCCAGCAGCGTAACAGGGGCGAAAGATGAAAAACTGTTTTTT. This encodes CASSVTGAKDEKLFF.

This sequence joins TRBV4-3 and TRBJ2-2, with 8 bases matching TRBD1. The V gene's germline CDR1 is LGHNA and CDR2 YSLEER. The CDR3 totals 18 residues. Trimming cost V 2 bases and J 7 bases; bases outside gene matches: 15. The DNA for the CDR3 is TGCGCCAGCAGCCAATTTAAGGGTTTGGACAGGGCGGGCGGGGAGCTGTTTTTT. This codes for CASSQFKGLDRAGGELFF.

CDR3 nucleotide sequence: TGTGCCAGCAGCCCACGGGTAGCGGGGGACGGCGGGGAGCTGTTTTTT. As protein: CASSPRVAGDGGELFF. The chain links TRBV7-6 to TRBJ2-2; 9 nucleotides match TRBD2. Trimming at V came to 5 bases and at J to 7 bases, leaving 11 bases not matched to a gene. Germline CDR1 is SGHVS and CDR2 is FNYEAQ. The CDR3 consists of 16 residues.

Regarding this clone: Additional DNA sequences in this sample encode the identical CDR3. The chain joins TRBV18 to TRBJ2-5, with D perhaps TRBD1 (6 bases). In germline, CDR1 is KGHSH, CDR2 LQKENI. The CDR3 runs 14 residues. V dropped 3 bases and J dropped 5 bases, with 13 bases sitting between them. The CDR3 spells CASSPPSGVETQYF. CDR3 DNA: TGTGCCAGCTCACCGCCGTCAGGGGTGGAGACCCAGTACTTC.